Listed here are 18 T cell receptor beta chains from one sample, sequenced in a study of CD8+CD57+ T cells in acquired aplastic anemia (dated by TCRdb to the late 2010s). Sequencing used an Illumina HiSeq 2000. TCR beta VDJ combination and CDR3 sequence profiling used genomic DNA as the template. The public reads were run again by TCRdb, first through fastp at Q25 and then through MiXCR, and only productive beta chains were kept. Each CDR3 protein gets just one entry, which takes the most common genes and DNA from the rows behind it. Present in this sample are 120,000 or so distinct CDR3 sequences, around 46% of which were seen just once. The ten largest clones add up to about 2.5% of the sample. The sequencing input was sorted CD4+, CD8+, or CD8+CD57+ T cells (not recorded which) from PBMCs. These receptor sequences come from a human donor in good health, serving as a control.

The rearrangement uses TRBV2 and TRBJ1-6; D is perhaps TRBD1 (5 bases). Per germline, CDR1 SNHLY and CDR2 FYNNEI. Trimming stripped 3 bases from V and 14 bases from J, with 14 bases between. The CDR3 spans 13 residues. The CDR3 sequence is CASSEGPSFSLHF. The DNA for the CDR3 is TGTGCCAGCAGTGAGGGACCATCTTTTTCCCTCCACTTT.

The chain carries TRBV19 and TRBJ2-7, with a tentative D call TRBD2 (5 bases). The germline V and J ends were trimmed by 6 bases and 6 bases, with 18 bases remaining between them. The germline V gene has CDR1 LNHDA and CDR2 SQIVND (reference sequence). The CDR3 is 14 amino acids. The CDR3 loop reads CASRNSGLGVEQYF. For the CDR3, the DNA is TGTGCCAGTAGGAATTCCGGCCTCGGGGTCGAGCAGTACTTC. Filled out from reference TRBV19 and TRBJ2-7, the complete variable domain reads DGGITQSPKYLFRKEGQNVTLSCEQNLNHDAMYWYRQDPGQGLRLIYYSQIVNDFQKGDIAEGYSVSREKKESFPLTVTSAQKNPTAFYLCASRNSGLGVEQYFGPGTRLTVT.

The chain recombines TRBV2 with TRBJ2-7, with 8 bases aligning to TRBD2. This CDR3 is built from 14 residues. V lost 8 bases and J lost 3; bases outside the gene matches: 9. Per the germline V gene, CDR1 is SNHLY and CDR2 is FYNNEI. CDR3 sequence: CASLTAGDLYEQYF. CDR3 sequence (DNA): TGTGCCAGCCTCACAGCGGGGGATCTCTACGAGCAGTACTTC.

Notes on this clonotype: This is likely a read error, given that the CDR3 carries no conserved phenylalanine or tryptophan at its end. The DNA is left out, because the CDR3 cannot be placed on it with certainty; the CDR3 is given as TCRdb lists it. The chain uses TRBV2 and TRBJ1-6. CDR1 SNHLY and CDR2 FYNNEI come from the germline V gene. The CDR3 is 14 residues long, ends included. The CDR3: CASSPESSYNSPLD.

The rearrangement links TRBV29-1 to TRBJ1-1; D is unclear. From germline, CDR1 is SQVTM and CDR2 ANQGSEA. The CDR3 is 15 residues long. The V end was cut by 4 bases, the J end by 0 bases, with 15 bases between. The DNA for the CDR3 is TGCAGCGTTGGTCCGTCTAGGGTGTTGAACACTGAAGCTTTCTTT. Protein: CSVGPSRVLNTEAFF.

The V call is TRBV24-1, the J call TRBJ2-1; 9 bases line up with TRBD2. The V and J ends lost 3 bases and 2 bases, in that order; junction bases with no gene match: 4. Germline V gene sequence: CDR1 KGHDR, CDR2 SFDVKD. This CDR3 contains 16 residues. The CDR3: CATSDSVAGAYNEQFF. The CDR3 nucleotides read TGTGCCACCAGTGATAGCGTAGCGGGAGCCTACAATGAGCAGTTCTTC.

This chain links TRBV25-1 with TRBJ1-2, with D unresolved. Germline V gene sequence: CDR1 MGHDK, CDR2 SYGVNS. V lost 6 bases and J lost 8, with 19 bases in between. This CDR3 contains 14 residues. This chain's CDR3 is CASSTYPGEWGYTF. The CDR3 DNA reads as TGTGCCAGCAGCACATACCCGGGAGAGTGGGGCTACACCTTC.

Worth noting for this clonotype: This may come from a read error, since a much larger clone is one base off. The chain's CDR3 is CAWRGSGGTQYF. CDR3 coding DNA: TGTGCCTGGAGGGGGTCGGGGGGGACCCAGTACTTC. The rearrangement links TRBV30 to TRBJ2-5, with 7 bases identical to TRBD2. Germline V gene sequence: CDR1 GTSNPN, CDR2 SVGIG (reference sequence). This CDR3 region has 12 residues. Trimming at V came to 3 bases and at J to 7 bases, leaving 5 bases not matched to a gene.

The gene calls are TRBV15 and TRBJ2-5; 8 bases line up with TRBD2. Trimming cost V 4 bases and J 4 bases; bases outside gene matches: 11. In germline, CDR1 is LNHNV, CDR2 YYDKDF (reference sequence). The CDR3 loop spans 16 amino acids. CDR3 loop: CATSKWEAGARETQYF. CDR3 DNA: TGTGCCACCAGCAAGTGGGAAGCGGGGGCCAGAGAGACCCAGTACTTC.

This clonotype has at least ten counts. This rearrangement joins TRBV2 to TRBJ1-5; D unclear. CDR3 length: 12 amino acids. Trimming pared 7 bases from V and 7 bases from J, leaving 11 bases between. Germline V lookup: CDR1 SNHLY, CDR2 FYNNEI. This CDR3 reads CASKGGGQPQHF. The CDR3 DNA reads TGTGCCAGCAAAGGAGGTGGGCAGCCCCAGCATTTT.

This clonotype was detected many times. The rearrangement joins TRBV20-1 to TRBJ1-2; TRBD1 matches at 10 bases. The ends lost 6 bases at V and 7 bases at J; junction bases unmatched: 5. CDR1 and CDR2 from the germline V gene are DFQATT and SNEGSKA (reference sequence). This CDR3 comprises 12 residues. CDR3 amino acids: CSAPGQGGGYTF. CDR3 nucleotides: TGCAGTGCCCCCGGACAGGGGGGTGGCTACACCTTC.

CDR3 in amino acids: CSARLAVQFF. DNA of the CDR3: TGCAGTGCTAGACTAGCTGTGCAGTTCTTC. J is TRBJ2-1 and V is TRBV20-1; D may be TRBD2 (5 bases). Germline V gene data show CDR1 as DFQATT and CDR2 as SNEGSKA (reference sequence). The CDR3 contains 10 residues. Trimming left V 2 bases short and J 12 bases short, with 8 bases between.

The V call is TRBV7-9, the J call TRBJ1-1, with D hard to call. The CDR3 runs to 12 residues. From germline, CDR1 is SEHNR and CDR2 FQNEAQ (reference sequence). V lost 4 bases, J lost 3 bases, and 6 bases lay in between. CDR3 loop: CASSSGYTEAFF. The CDR3 nucleotides read TGTGCCAGCAGCTCTGGGTACACTGAAGCTTTCTTT. The full variable domain, with the rest looked up from reference TRBV7-9 and TRBJ1-1, is DTGVSQNPRHKITKRGQNVTFRCDPISEHNRLYWYRQTLGQGPEFLTYFQNEAQLEKSRLLSDRFSAERPKGSFSTLEIQRTEQGDSAMYLCASSSGYTEAFFGQGTRLTVV.

In regard to this clonotype: This may come from a read error, since a much larger clone is one base off. V gene TRBV5-5 combines with J gene TRBJ1-2; the D gene is possibly TRBD1 (6 bases). Germline V gives CDR1 SGHKS, CDR2 YYEKEE (reference sequence). The CDR3 contains 16 residues. V was shortened by 5 bases and J by 8 bases, with 25 bases between the two germline ends. The CDR3 region has the DNA TGTGCCAGCAGGAATTTACCGGGACGGGGGGCGGAGGGCTACACCTTC. Its translation: CASRNLPGRGAEGYTF.

This clonotype was seen a handful of times. The junction does not match germline at one end; this may be a read error. V gene TRBV27 combines with J gene TRBJ1-1, with a tentative D call TRBD1 (6 bases). The CDR3 has 18 amino acids. Per germline, CDR1 MNHEY and CDR2 SMNVEV (reference sequence). CDR3 in amino acids: CASSSPGQILRWNTGAFF. The CDR3 region has the DNA TGTGCCAGCAGTTCGCCCGGACAGATCTTAAGGTGGAACACTGGAGCTTTCTTT.

In nucleotides, the CDR3 is TGTGCCAGCATGACTGTATTGTCACCCCTCCACTTT. It specifies CASMTVLSPLHF. This sequence joins TRBV2 and TRBJ1-6; D is unclear. Trimming left V 7 bases short and J 10 bases short, with 11 bases between. Germline CDR1 reads SNHLY; CDR2 reads FYNNEI. The CDR3 has 12 amino acids.

This chain uses TRBV10-3 with TRBJ1-2; D call uncertain. This CDR3 is built from 13 residues. Per the germline V gene, CDR1 is ENHRY and CDR2 is SYGVKD. V dropped 5 bases and J dropped 4 bases, with 11 bases sitting between them. The CDR3: CAISLREPYGYTF. CDR3 sequence (DNA): TGTGCCATCAGTCTAAGAGAGCCCTATGGCTACACCTTC.

The CDR3 coding sequence is TGTGCCAGCAGCTTAGATACAGGGTGGGGCGGCTACAATGAGCAGTTCTTC. Translating it yields CASSLDTGWGGYNEQFF. The V gene is TRBV7-9, the J gene TRBJ2-1; TRBD1 is a possible D gene (6 bases). In germline, CDR1 is SEHNR, CDR2 FQNEAQ (reference sequence). CDR3 size: 17 residues. V lost 1 base and J 3 bases, leaving 16 bases between the germline ends.